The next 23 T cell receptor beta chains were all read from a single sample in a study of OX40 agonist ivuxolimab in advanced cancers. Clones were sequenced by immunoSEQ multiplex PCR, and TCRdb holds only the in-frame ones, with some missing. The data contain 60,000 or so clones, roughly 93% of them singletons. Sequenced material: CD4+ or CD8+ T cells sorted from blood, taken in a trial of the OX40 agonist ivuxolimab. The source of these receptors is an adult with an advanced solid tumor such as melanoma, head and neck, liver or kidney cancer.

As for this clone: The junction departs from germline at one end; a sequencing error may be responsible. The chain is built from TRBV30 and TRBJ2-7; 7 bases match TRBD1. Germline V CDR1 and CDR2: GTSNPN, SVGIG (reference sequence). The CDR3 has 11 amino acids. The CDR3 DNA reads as TGTGCCTGGAGTGCTTCGACAGGGAAACACTTC. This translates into CAWSASTGKHF.

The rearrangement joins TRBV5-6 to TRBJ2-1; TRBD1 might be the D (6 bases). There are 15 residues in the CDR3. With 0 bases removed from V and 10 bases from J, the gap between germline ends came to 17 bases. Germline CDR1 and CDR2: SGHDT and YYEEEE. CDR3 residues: CASSLGQVPWGEQFF. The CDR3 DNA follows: TGTGCCAGCAGCTTGGGACAGGTCCCCTGGGGGGAGCAGTTCTTC.

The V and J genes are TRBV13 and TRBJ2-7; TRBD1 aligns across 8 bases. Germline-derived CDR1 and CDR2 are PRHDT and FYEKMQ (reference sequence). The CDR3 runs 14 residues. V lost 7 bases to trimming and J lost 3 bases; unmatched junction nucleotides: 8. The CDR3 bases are TGTGCCAGCACGTCCGGGACAGGTAACTACGAGCAGTACTTC. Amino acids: CASTSGTGNYEQYF.

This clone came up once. The CDR3 sequence is CAWGPGSGTEAFF. In nucleotides, the CDR3 is TGTGCCTGGGGGCCGGGGAGTGGTACTGAAGCTTTCTTT. J is TRBJ1-1 and V is TRBV30; D gene uncertain. The CDR3 consists of 13 residues. Deletions cut 5 bases from V and 5 bases from J, with 15 bases between. Germline loops: CDR1 GTSNPN, CDR2 SVGIG (reference sequence).

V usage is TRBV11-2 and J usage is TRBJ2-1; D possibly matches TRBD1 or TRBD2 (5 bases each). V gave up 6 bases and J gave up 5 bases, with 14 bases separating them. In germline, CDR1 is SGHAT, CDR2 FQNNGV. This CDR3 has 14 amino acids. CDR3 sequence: CASSIGESHNEQFF. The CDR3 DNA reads TGTGCCAGCAGTATAGGGGAGTCCCACAATGAGCAGTTCTTC.

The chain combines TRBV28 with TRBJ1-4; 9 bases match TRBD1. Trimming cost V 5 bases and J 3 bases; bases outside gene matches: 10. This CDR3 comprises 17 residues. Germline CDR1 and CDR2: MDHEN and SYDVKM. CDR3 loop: CASSPGGQGPSNEKLFF. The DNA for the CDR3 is TGTGCCAGCAGTCCAGGGGGACAGGGTCCATCTAATGAAAAACTGTTTTTT.

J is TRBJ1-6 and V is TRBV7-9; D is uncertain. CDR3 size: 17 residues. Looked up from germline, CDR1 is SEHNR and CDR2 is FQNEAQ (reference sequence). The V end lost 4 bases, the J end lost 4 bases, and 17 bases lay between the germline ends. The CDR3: CASSSGTGQVYNSPLHF. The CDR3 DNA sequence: TGTGCCAGCAGCTCCGGAACGGGTCAGGTGTATAATTCACCCCTCCACTTT.

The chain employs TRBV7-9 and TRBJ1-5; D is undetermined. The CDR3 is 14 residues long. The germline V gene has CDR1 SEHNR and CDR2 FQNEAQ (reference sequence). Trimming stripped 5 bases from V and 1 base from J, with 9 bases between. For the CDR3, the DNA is TGTGCCAGCAGCCCGCCTGGGAGCAATCAGCCCCAGCATTTT. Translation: CASSPPGSNQPQHF.

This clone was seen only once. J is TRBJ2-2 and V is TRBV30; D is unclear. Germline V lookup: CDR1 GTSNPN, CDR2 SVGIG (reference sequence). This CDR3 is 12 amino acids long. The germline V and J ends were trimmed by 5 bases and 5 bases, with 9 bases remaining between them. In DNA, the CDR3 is TGTGCCTGGGCCTCAAAAACCGGGGAGCTGTTTTTT. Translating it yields CAWASKTGELFF.

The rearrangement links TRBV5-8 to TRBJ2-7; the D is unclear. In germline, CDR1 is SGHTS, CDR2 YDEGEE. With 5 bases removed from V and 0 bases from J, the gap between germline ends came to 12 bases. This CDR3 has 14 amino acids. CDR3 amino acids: CASRPLGDSYEQYF. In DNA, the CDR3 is TGTGCCAGCAGACCTCTAGGAGACTCCTACGAGCAGTACTTC.

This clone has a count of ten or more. The CDR3 DNA reads TGTGCCAGCAGCTTAACGGGGGAGCAGTACTTC. Amino acid sequence: CASSLTGEQYF. The chain combines TRBV7-9 with TRBJ2-7; D is perhaps TRBD2 (5 bases). The CDR3 consists of 11 residues. Looked up from germline, CDR1 is SEHNR and CDR2 is FQNEAQ (reference sequence). Trimming cost V 2 bases and J 7 bases, with 6 bases left between them.

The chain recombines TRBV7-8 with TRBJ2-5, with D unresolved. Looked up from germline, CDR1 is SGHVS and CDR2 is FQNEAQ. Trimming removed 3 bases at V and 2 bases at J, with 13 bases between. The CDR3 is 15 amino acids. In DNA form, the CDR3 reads TGTGCCAGCAGCTTTAGATGGTCCAGGCAAGAGACCCAGTACTTC. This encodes CASSFRWSRQETQYF.

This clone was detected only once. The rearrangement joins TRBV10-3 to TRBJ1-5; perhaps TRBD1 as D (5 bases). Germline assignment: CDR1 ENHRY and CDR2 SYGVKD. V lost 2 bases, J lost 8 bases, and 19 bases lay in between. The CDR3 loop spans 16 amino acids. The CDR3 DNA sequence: TGTGCCATCAGTGAGAGGTGGGGCTCCACGTTTGAGCCCCAGCATTTT. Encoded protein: CAISERWGSTFEPQHF.

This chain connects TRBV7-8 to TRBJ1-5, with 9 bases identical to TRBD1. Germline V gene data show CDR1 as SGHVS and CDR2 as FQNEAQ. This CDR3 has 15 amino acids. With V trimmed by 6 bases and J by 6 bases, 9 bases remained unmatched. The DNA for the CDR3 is TGTGCCAGCAGTTCGGGACAGGGCTTTACTCAGCCCCAGCATTTT. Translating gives CASSSGQGFTQPQHF.

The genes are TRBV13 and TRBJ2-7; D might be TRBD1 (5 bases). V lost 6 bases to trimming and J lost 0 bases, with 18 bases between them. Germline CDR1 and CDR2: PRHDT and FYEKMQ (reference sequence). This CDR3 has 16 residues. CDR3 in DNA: TGTGCCAGCAGGTCCAGGGATACCCAGAACTCCTACGAGCAGTACTTC. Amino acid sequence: CASRSRDTQNSYEQYF. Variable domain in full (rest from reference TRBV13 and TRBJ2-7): AAGVIQSPRHLIKEKRETATLKCYPIPRHDTVYWYQQGPGQDPQFLISFYEKMQSDKGSIPDRFSAQQFSDYHSELNMSSLELGDSALYFCASRSRDTQNSYEQYFGPGTRLTVT.

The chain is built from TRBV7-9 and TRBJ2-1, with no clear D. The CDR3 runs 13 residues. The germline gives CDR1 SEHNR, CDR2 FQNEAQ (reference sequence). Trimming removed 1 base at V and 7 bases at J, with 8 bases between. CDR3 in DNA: TGTGCCAGCAGCTTAGACTTCGCTAATGAGCAGTTCTTC. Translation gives CASSLDFANEQFF.

The CDR3 nucleotides are TGTGCCAGCAGTGCAAGCGGGGGAGGCTACAATGAGCAGTTCTTC. Encoded protein: CASSASGGGYNEQFF. The chain recombines TRBV6-4 with TRBJ2-1; 8 bases align to TRBD2. Trimming removed 4 bases from V and 3 bases from J; junction bases left unmatched: 5. The CDR3 is 15 amino acids. The germline V gene encodes CDR1 MRHNA and CDR2 SNTAGT.

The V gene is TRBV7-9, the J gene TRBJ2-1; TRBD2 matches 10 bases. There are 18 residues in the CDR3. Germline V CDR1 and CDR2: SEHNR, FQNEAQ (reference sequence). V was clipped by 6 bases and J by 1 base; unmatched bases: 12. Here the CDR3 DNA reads TGTGCCAGCAGGCGGGACAGATCTAGCGGGAGTTCCTACAATGAGCAGTTCTTC. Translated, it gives CASRRDRSSGSSYNEQFF.

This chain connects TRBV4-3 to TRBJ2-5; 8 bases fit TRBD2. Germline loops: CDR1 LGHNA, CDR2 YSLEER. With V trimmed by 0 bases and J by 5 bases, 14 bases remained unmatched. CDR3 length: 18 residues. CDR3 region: CASSQDLASGLPLETQYF. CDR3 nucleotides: TGCGCCAGCAGCCAAGATCTGGCTAGCGGGCTACCGTTGGAGACCCAGTACTTC.

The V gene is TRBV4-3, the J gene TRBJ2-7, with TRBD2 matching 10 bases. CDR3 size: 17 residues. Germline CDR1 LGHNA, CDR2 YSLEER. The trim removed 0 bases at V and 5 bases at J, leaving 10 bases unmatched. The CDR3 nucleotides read TGCGCCAGCAGCCAAGATGCTAGCGGGAGATTACGCGACGAGCAGTACTTC. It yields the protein CASSQDASGRLRDEQYF.

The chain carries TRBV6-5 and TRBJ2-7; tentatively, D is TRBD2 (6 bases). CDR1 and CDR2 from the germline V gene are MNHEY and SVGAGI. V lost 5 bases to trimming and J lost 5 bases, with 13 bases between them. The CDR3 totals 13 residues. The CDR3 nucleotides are TGTGCCAGCAGTCTTACGGCGGGAAACGAGCAGTACTTC. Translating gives CASSLTAGNEQYF.

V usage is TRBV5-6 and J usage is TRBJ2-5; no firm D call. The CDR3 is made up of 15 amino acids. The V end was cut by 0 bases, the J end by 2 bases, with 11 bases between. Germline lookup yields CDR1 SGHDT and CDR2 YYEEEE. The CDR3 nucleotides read TGTGCCAGCAGCTTGGTGGCTTACGGACAAGAGACCCAGTACTTC. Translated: CASSLVAYGQETQYF.

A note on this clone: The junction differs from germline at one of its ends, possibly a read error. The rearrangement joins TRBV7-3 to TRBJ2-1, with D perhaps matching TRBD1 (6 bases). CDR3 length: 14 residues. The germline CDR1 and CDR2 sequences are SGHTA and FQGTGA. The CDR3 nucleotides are TGTGTCAGCAGCTTAGAACAGGGCTACAATGAGCAGTTCTTC. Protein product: CVSSLEQGYNEQFF.